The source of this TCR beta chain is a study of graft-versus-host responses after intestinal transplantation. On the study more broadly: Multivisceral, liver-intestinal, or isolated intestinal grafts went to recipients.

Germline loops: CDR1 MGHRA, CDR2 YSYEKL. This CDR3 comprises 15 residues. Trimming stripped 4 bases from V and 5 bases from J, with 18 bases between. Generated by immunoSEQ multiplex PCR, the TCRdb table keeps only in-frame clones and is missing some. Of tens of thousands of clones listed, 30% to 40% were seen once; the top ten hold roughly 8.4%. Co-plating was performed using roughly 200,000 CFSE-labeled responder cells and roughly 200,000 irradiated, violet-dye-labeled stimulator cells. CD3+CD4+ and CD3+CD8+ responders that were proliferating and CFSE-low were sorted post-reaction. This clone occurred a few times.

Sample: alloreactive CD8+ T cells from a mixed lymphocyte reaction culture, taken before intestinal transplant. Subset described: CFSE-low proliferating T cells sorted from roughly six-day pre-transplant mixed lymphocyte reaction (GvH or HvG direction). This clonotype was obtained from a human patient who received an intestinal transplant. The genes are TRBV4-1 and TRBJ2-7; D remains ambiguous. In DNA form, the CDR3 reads TGCGCCAGCAGCCCTCCCGATTCACACGGCCACGAGCAGTACTTC. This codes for CASSPPDSHGHEQYF.